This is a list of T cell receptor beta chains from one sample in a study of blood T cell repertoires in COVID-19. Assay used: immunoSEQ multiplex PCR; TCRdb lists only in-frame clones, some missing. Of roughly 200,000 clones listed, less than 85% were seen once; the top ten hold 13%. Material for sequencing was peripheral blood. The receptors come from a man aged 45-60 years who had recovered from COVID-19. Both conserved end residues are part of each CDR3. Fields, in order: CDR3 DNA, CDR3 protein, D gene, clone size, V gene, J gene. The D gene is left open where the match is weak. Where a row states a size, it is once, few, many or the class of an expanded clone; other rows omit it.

TGTGCCAGCAGTCGACCCTTGGACAGGGGTTATGGCTACACCTTC,CASSRPLDRGYGYTF,TRBD1,few,TRBV5-4,TRBJ1-2
TGTGCCAGCAGGAGGACAGGGGTCCACGAGCAGTACTTC,CASRRTGVHEQYF,TRBD1,.,TRBV2,TRBJ2-7
TGCGCCAGCAGCTTGGCCTCAGGGGGGTACAATGAGCAGTTCTTC,CASSLASGGYNEQFF,.,.,TRBV5-1,TRBJ2-1
TGTGCCTGGAGTAATTTCGGGTTTTACAATGAGCAGTTCTTC,CAWSNFGFYNEQFF,.,.,TRBV30,TRBJ2-1
TGTGCCATCAGTCCCCGCCCCGCTACTAGCGGGAGATTAGATACGCAGTATTTT,CAISPRPATSGRLDTQYF,TRBD2,.,TRBV10-3,TRBJ2-3
TGTGCCAGCATCCACGACAGGGGCGGGATGAACACTGAAGCTTTCTTT,CASIHDRGGMNTEAFF,TRBD1,few,TRBV5-8,TRBJ1-1
TGTGCCAGCAGTGGGACTAGCGGGAGGTTGGAGACCCAGTACTTC,CASSGTSGRLETQYF,TRBD2,.,TRBV6-2/TRBV6-3,TRBJ2-5
TGCAGCGTTGATAATGGCTTCACAGATACGCAGTATTTT,CSVDNGFTDTQYF,.,.,TRBV29-1,TRBJ2-3
TGTGCCAGCAGCTTAAGTGGGGGGTCAACTAATGAAAAACTGTTTTTT,CASSLSGGSTNEKLFF,.,.,TRBV7-2,TRBJ1-4
TGTGCCAGCAGCTTGATAGTTCTCCCAGGCGAGCAGTACTTC,CASSLIVLPGEQYF,.,.,TRBV5-6,TRBJ2-7
TGTGCCAGCAGCTTGGCCCAGGGAATAGGGTCCTACGAGCAGTACTTC,CASSLAQGIGSYEQYF,.,.,TRBV5-4,TRBJ2-7
TGTGCCAGTCGACAGGGAAACAATGAGCAGTTCTTC,CASRQGNNEQFF,TRBD1,.,TRBV28,TRBJ2-1
TGCGCCAGCAGCTTGGCCGACAATGAGCAGTTCTTC,CASSLADNEQFF,.,.,TRBV5-1,TRBJ2-1
TGCGCCAGCAGCTTGGAGACAGGGCATAATGAAAAACTGTTTTTT,CASSLETGHNEKLFF,TRBD1,.,TRBV5-1,TRBJ1-4
TGTGCCAGCAGCTTAGTGGGACAGGATGGAGAGACCCAGTACTTC,CASSLVGQDGETQYF,TRBD1,.,TRBV7-9,TRBJ2-5
TGTGCCAGCTCACGACGGACAGGGAACACTGAAGCTTTCTTT,CASSRRTGNTEAFF,TRBD1,.,TRBV18,TRBJ1-1
TGTGCCAGCTCACCCCGGGTATTGAACACTGAAGCTTTCTTT,CASSPRVLNTEAFF,.,.,TRBV18,TRBJ1-1
TGTGCCTGGACCAGTCCGGGACAGGGGGTTTACGAGCAGTACTTC,CAWTSPGQGVYEQYF,TRBD1,.,TRBV30,TRBJ2-7
TGTGCCATGGAAGACAGGGGAAACACCATATATTTT,CAMEDRGNTIYF,.,once,TRBV10-3,TRBJ1-3
TGTGCCACCAGTGACCCCACAGGGGGACTGGAAGGCTACACCTTC,CATSDPTGGLEGYTF,TRBD1,.,TRBV24-1,TRBJ1-2
TGTGCCAGCAGCCCACTAGCGGGAGGTTATGAGCAGTACTTC,CASSPLAGGYEQYF,TRBD2,.,TRBV7-2,TRBJ2-7